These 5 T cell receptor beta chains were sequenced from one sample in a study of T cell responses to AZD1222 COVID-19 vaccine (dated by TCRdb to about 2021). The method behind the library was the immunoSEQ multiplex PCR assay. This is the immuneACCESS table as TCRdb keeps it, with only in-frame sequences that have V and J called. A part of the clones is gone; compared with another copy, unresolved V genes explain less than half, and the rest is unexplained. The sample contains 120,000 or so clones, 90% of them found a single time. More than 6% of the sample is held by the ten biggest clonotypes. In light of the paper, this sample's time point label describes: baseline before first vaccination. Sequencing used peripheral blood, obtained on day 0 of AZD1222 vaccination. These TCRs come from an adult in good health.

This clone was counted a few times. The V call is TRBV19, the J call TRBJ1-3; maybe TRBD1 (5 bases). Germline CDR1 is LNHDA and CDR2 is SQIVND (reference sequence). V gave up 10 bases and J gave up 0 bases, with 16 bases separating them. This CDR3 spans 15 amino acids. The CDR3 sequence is CATRARVRSGNTIYF. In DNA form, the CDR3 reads TGTGCCACCAGGGCCAGGGTTCGCTCTGGAAACACCATATATTTT.

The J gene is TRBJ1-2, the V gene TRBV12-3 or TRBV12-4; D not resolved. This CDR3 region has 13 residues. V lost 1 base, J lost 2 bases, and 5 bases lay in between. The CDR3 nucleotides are TGTGCCAGCAGTTTAGGCCAGAACTATGGCTACACCTTC. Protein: CASSLGQNYGYTF.

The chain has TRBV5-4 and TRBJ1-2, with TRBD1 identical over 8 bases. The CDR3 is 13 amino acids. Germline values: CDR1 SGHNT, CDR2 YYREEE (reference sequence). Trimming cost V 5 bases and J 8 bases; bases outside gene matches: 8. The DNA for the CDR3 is TGTGCCAGCAGTTCGGGACAGGTCTTGGGCTACACCTTC. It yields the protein CASSSGQVLGYTF.

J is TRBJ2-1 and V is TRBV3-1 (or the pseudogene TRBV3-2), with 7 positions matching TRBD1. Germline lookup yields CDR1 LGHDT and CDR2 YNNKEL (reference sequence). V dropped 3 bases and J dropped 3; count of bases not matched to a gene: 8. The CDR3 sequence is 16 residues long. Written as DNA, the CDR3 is TGTGCCAGCAGCCACGCACAGGGGACCTTCTACAATGAGCAGTTCTTC. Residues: CASSHAQGTFYNEQFF.

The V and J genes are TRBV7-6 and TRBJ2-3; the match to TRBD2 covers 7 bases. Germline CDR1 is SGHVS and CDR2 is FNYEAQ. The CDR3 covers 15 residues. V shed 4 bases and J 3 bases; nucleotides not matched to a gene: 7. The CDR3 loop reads CASSSLGGRTDTQYF. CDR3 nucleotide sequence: TGTGCCAGCAGCTCCCTCGGCGGGAGAACAGATACGCAGTATTTT.